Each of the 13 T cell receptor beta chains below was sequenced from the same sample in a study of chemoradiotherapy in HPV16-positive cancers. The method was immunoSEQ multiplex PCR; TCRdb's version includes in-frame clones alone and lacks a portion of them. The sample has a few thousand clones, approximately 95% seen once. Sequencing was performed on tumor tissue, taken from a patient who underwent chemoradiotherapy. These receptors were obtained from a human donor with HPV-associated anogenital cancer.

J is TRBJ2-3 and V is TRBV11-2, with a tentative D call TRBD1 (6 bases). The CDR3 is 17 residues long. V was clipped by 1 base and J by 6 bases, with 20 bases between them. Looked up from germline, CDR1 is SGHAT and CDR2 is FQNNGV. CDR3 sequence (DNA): TGTGCCAGCAGCTTAGGCGGCAGGACTCACCAGGGGGATACGCAGTATTTT. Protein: CASSLGGRTHQGDTQYF.

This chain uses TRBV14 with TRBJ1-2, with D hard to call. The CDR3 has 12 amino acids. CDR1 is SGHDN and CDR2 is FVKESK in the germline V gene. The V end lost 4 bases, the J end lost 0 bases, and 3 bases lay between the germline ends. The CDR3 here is CASSPANYGYTF. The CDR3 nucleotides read TGTGCCAGCAGCCCGGCTAACTATGGCTACACCTTC.

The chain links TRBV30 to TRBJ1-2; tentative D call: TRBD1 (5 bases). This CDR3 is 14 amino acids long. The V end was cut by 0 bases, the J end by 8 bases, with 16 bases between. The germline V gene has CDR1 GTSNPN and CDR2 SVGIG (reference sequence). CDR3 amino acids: CAWSVRRDPLGYTF. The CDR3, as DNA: TGTGCCTGGAGTGTAAGGCGGGACCCCTTGGGCTACACCTTC.

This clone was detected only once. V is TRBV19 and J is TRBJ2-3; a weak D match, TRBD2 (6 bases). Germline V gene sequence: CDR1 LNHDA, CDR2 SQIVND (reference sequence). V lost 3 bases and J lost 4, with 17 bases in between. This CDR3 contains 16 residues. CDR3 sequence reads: CASSIGGTHLPDTQYF. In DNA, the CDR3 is TGTGCCAGTAGTATCGGCGGGACCCATCTCCCAGATACGCAGTATTTT.

The CDR3 loop is CASSLRTGSNQPQHF. The CDR3, as DNA: TGTGCCAGCAGCCTACGGACAGGGAGTAATCAGCCCCAGCATTTT. V and J are TRBV21-1 and TRBJ1-5; TRBD1 is the table's D call, not checked against the DNA. TRBV21-1 is labeled a pseudogene. CDR3 length equals 15 residues.

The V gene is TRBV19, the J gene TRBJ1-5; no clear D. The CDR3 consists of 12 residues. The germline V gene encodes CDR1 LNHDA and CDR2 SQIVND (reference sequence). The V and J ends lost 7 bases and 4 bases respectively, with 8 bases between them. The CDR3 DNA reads TGTGCCAGTAAGTCGGAGAATCAGCCCCAGCATTTT. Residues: CASKSENQPQHF.

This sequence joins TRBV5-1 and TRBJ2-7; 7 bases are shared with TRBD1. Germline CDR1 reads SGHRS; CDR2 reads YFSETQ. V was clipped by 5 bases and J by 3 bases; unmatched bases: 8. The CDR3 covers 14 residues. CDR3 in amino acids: CASRGTAGGYEQYF. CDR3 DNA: TGCGCCAGCAGGGGGACAGCCGGAGGCTACGAGCAGTACTTC.

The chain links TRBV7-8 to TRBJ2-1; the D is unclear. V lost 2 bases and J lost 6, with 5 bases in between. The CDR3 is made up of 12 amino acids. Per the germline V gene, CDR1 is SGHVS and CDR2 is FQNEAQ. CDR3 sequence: CASSLNGNEQFF. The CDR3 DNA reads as TGTGCCAGCAGCTTAAACGGCAATGAGCAGTTCTTC.

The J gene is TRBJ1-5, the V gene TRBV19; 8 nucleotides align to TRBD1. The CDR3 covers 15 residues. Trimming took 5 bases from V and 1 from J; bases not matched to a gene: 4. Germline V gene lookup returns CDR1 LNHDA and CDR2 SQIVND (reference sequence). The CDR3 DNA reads TGTGCCAGTAGTCTCCAGGGGGCAAGCAATCAGCCCCAGCATTTT. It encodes CASSLQGASNQPQHF. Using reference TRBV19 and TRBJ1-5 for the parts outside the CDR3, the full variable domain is DGGITQSPKYLFRKEGQNVTLSCEQNLNHDAMYWYRQDPGQGLRLIYYSQIVNDFQKGDIAEGYSVSREKKESFPLTVTSAQKNPTAFYLCASSLQGASNQPQHFGDGTRLSIL.

The CDR3 sequence: CASQEGGTRRGYTF. As DNA, the CDR3 is TGCGCCAGCCAAGAGGGGGGAACTCGGCGTGGCTACACCTTC. The chain is built from TRBV5-1 and TRBJ1-2, with a possible D match to TRBD1 (6 bases). Trimming pared 7 bases from V and 7 bases from J, leaving 20 bases between. Germline V gene lookup returns CDR1 SGHRS and CDR2 YFSETQ. This CDR3 comprises 14 residues.

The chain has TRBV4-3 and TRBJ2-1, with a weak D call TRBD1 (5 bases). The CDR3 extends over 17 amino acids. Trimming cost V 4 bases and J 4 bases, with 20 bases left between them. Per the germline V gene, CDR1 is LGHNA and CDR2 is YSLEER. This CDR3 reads CASSPTWGGGWYNEQFF. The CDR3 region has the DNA TGCGCCAGCAGCCCGACTTGGGGCGGCGGATGGTACAATGAGCAGTTCTTC.

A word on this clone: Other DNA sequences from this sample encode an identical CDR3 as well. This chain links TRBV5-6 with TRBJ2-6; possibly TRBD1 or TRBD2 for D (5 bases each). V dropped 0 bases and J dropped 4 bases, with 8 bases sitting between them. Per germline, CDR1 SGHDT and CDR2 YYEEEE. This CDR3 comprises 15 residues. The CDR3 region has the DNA TGTGCCAGCAGCTTGGTTGGGGGAGGGGCCAACGTCCTGACTTTC. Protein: CASSLVGGGANVLTF.

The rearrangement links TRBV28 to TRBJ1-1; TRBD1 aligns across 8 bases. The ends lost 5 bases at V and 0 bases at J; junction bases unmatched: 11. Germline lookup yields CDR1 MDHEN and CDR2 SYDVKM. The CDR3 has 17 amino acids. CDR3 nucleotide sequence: TGTGCCAGCAGTGACAGGGGCTGGGGTGGGGTGAACACTGAAGCTTTCTTT. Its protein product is CASSDRGWGGVNTEAFF.